Reported below is one TCR beta chain. Its cognate antigen is unknown. Naivety among CD8 cells was defined by CD45RO negativity and positive CCR7 selection, thereby excluding terminally differentiated effector memory CD45RA+ cells. All the donors were Caucasian adults who lived in Nashville, Tennessee. Germline lookup yields CDR1 SEHNR and CDR2 FQNEAQ (reference sequence). The CDR3 totals 15 residues. The V gene end was trimmed by 5 bases and the J gene end by 6 bases; junction bases not matched to a gene: 10. The sample is drawn from a study of shared clonotypes between healthy human individuals. Whole-study results and caveats: Between a few donors, naive CD4 clonotypes were shared at a level of around 4.8%.

Sequencing was at deep level. Roughly 200 ng DNA, tens of thousands of T cell genomes, went into each sorted-subset replicate PCR. Profiling relied on immunoSEQ multiplex PCR, and the TCRdb table lists in-frame clones only, not all of them. The sample records around 600,000 clones, roughly 98% being singletons. Material for sequencing was naive CD8+ T cells sorted from blood. The origin of this receptor is a man aged 30 to 39 in good health. This sequence joins TRBV7-9 and TRBJ2-1, with 7 bases that match TRBD1. The chain's CDR3 is CASSGTWDSLNEQFF. In DNA, the CDR3 is TGTGCCAGCAGCGGGACCTGGGACAGTCTCAATGAGCAGTTCTTC.